The clone carrying this T cell receptor beta chain turned up a few times. Its antigen is still unknown. CDR1 and CDR2 (germline): MDHEN, SYDVKM. There are 15 residues in the CDR3. Trimming shortened V by 6 bases and J by 6 bases, and 18 bases separated the two germline ends. This record belongs to a study of shared clonotypes between healthy human individuals. Study results and caveats: Rarefaction gave evidence that sorted-subset sequencing remained incomplete despite large depth.

Produced via immunoSEQ multiplex PCR; TCRdb's table is partial and in-frame only. In the table there are roughly 2,300,000 clones, around 92% of which are singletons. The genes are TRBV28 and TRBJ1-5; no definite D call. Sequenced material: naive CD4+ T cells from PBMCs. Subset given: CD45RA+ positively selected. This TCR derives from a young man in good health. Some clones in this sample may be carry-over from other donors' samples. The CDR3 sequence: CASRRPTRAAQPQHF. CDR3 nucleotide sequence: TGTGCCAGCAGACGACCGACTCGGGCGGCTCAGCCCCAGCATTTT.